This passage covers 30 T cell receptor beta chains from one sample sequenced in a study. The sorted Tregs were CD4+CD25+CD127-/low cells. One entry per CDR3 protein results from TCRdb running MiXCR on the 5' RACE reads. The table shows 35,000 to 50,000 distinct CDR3 sequences, with roughly 23% occurring only once. Source material: Tregs sorted from a lymph node. All receptors derive from a female donor with breast cancer.

The chain is built from TRBV28 and TRBJ2-2; D possibly uses TRBD1 or TRBD2 (5 bases each). The CDR3 is 16 residues long. V was clipped by 1 base and J by 3 bases, with 12 bases between them. Germline V gives CDR1 MDHEN, CDR2 SYDVKM. The CDR3 DNA follows: TGTGCCAGCAGTTTATCGGGGCGCCGGTACACCGGGGAGCTGTTTTTT. This encodes CASSLSGRRYTGELFF.

This clonotype was counted at least ten times. The chain joins TRBV9 to TRBJ1-2; no clear D. The CDR3 spans 17 residues. With 2 bases removed from V and 3 bases from J, the gap between germline ends came to 20 bases. Per germline, CDR1 SGDLS and CDR2 YYNGEE. The CDR3 spells CASSVHTGFFGDYGYTF. For the CDR3, the DNA is TGTGCCAGCAGCGTTCATACGGGTTTCTTCGGGGACTATGGCTACACCTTC.

This clonotype was observed many times. CDR3 loop: CASSQVEGTSTYEQYF. CDR3 bases: TGCGCCAGCAGCCAAGTGGAAGGGACATCTACCTACGAGCAGTACTTC. This rearrangement joins TRBV4-1 to TRBJ2-7, with D possibly being TRBD1 (6 bases). V was shortened by 1 base and J by 2 bases, with 15 bases between the two germline ends. Germline V gene sequence: CDR1 MGHRA, CDR2 YSYEKL. The CDR3 covers 16 residues.

This clonotype was picked up a small number of times. The chain is built from TRBV24-1 and TRBJ2-3; D possibly corresponds to TRBD2 (5 bases). Trimming took off 0 bases at V and 0 bases at J, with 9 bases between the two ends. The germline gives CDR1 KGHDR, CDR2 SFDVKD. This CDR3 has 16 residues. The CDR3 loop reads CATSDLIEGSTDTQYF. DNA of the CDR3: TGTGCCACCAGTGATTTGATAGAGGGAAGCACAGATACGCAGTATTTT.

This clonotype was recorded many times. V and J are TRBV9 and TRBJ2-7; D remains unclear. The germline CDR1 and CDR2 sequences are SGDLS and YYNGEE. Trimming pared 0 bases from V and 3 bases from J, leaving 10 bases between. This CDR3 region has 14 residues. The CDR3 here is CASSVEANYYEQYF. The CDR3 nucleotides read TGTGCCAGCAGCGTAGAAGCAAACTACTACGAGCAGTACTTC.

In this sample, this clonotype turned up a few times. The chain employs TRBV20-1 and TRBJ2-1; 15 nucleotides agree with TRBD2. Unmatched junction bases numbered 2, after V lost 5 bases and J lost 9 bases. Germline values: CDR1 DFQATT, CDR2 SNEGSKA (reference sequence). This CDR3 contains 13 residues. In nucleotides, the CDR3 is TGCAGTGCTGCGGGACTAGCGGGAGGTGAGCAGTTCTTC. It codes for CSAAGLAGGEQFF.

About this clonotype itself: With a much larger clone just one base away, this may be a read error. V gene TRBV10-3 combines with J gene TRBJ1-1; TRBD1 matches 7 bases. Unmatched junction bases numbered 18, after V lost 4 bases and J lost 4 bases. Per germline, CDR1 ENHRY and CDR2 SYGVKD. There are 18 residues in the CDR3. CDR3 sequence (DNA): TGTGCCATCAGTGGAATTGTAGGGGGCATGGGAATGAGCACTGAAGCTTTCTTT. Its translation is CAISGIVGGMGMSTEAFF.

This clonotype was found many times. V and J are TRBV5-1 and TRBJ1-1; D is ambiguous. The germline V gene encodes CDR1 SGHRS and CDR2 YFSETQ. The V end was cut by 5 bases, the J end by 5 bases, with 19 bases between. The length of the CDR3 is 15 residues. CDR3 nucleotide sequence: TGCGCCAGCAGGGATGGGAAGGGATCGGGTACTGAAGCTTTCTTT. Protein product: CASRDGKGSGTEAFF.

V usage is TRBV5-1 and J usage is TRBJ1-1; D is uncertain. The CDR3 sequence is 14 residues long. Trimming took off 2 bases at V and 1 base at J, with 9 bases between the two ends. Germline V CDR1 and CDR2: SGHRS, YFSETQ. Here the CDR3 reads CASSFGRQNTEAFF. The CDR3 coding sequence is TGCGCCAGCAGCTTCGGCCGTCAGAACACTGAAGCTTTCTTT.

This clonotype has at least ten counts. The chain is built from TRBV15 and TRBJ2-4, with a possible D match to TRBD1 (5 bases). The CDR3 has 14 amino acids. Per germline, CDR1 LNHNV and CDR2 YYDKDF (reference sequence). Trimming shortened V by 1 base and J by 5 bases, and 9 bases separated the two germline ends. CDR3 sequence reads: CATSRGQLENIQYF. The CDR3 DNA sequence: TGTGCCACCAGCAGAGGACAGTTAGAAAACATTCAGTACTTC.

This clonotype was found a few times. The rearrangement joins TRBV7-2 to TRBJ2-7; D not certain. Germline CDR1 reads SGHTA; CDR2 reads FQGNSA. CDR3 length: 15 residues. The germline V and J ends were trimmed by 6 bases and 5 bases, with 20 bases remaining between them. In DNA, the CDR3 is TGTGCCAGCAGTCCTAAGGCCGGGCTGAGGAACGAGCAGTACTTC. Amino acid sequence: CASSPKAGLRNEQYF.

CDR3 residues: CASSPIWTDRISYNEQFF. As DNA, the CDR3 is TGTGCCAGCAGCCCCATCTGGACCGACAGGATCTCCTACAATGAGCAGTTCTTC. This chain links TRBV5-5 with TRBJ2-1; the D gene is possibly TRBD1 (6 bases). Germline V CDR1 and CDR2: SGHKS, YYEKEE (reference sequence). V was cut by 4 bases and J by 0 bases, with 20 bases left in between. The CDR3 totals 18 residues.

The chain recombines TRBV10-3 with TRBJ2-7; D might be TRBD1 (5 bases). There are 16 residues in the CDR3. Germline V gene sequence: CDR1 ENHRY, CDR2 SYGVKD. V was trimmed by 6 bases and J by 0 bases, leaving 18 bases between them. The DNA of the CDR3 is TGTGCCATCAGCCATGGAACCGACAGCAGCTCCTACGAGCAGTACTTC. Translating gives CAISHGTDSSSYEQYF.

The J gene is TRBJ1-5, the V gene TRBV10-3; 7 positions agree with TRBD1. This CDR3 contains 14 residues. Germline values: CDR1 ENHRY, CDR2 SYGVKD. J gave up 4 bases and V 11 bases, and 11 bases lay outside the gene matches. The CDR3 DNA reads TGTGCCTCGTGGGGAGGGACAGTTAATCAGCCCCAGCATTTT. The encoded protein is CASWGGTVNQPQHF.

There are a few counts of this clonotype. At one of its ends the junction is not consistent with the germline gene, which may arise from a read error. V and J are TRBV4-1 and TRBJ2-1; D might be TRBD1 (6 bases). Germline V gives CDR1 MGHRA, CDR2 YSYEKL. The CDR3 is 16 amino acids. The chain's CDR3 is CAGSQVSGTPYNEQFF. The CDR3 bases are TGCGCCGGCAGCCAAGTGTCCGGGACACCCTACAATGAGCAGTTCTTC.

Many counts were recorded for this clonotype. The chain employs TRBV10-3 and TRBJ2-7, with D hard to call. From germline, CDR1 is ENHRY and CDR2 SYGVKD. This CDR3 is built from 13 residues. Trimming removed 10 bases at V and 1 base at J, with 14 bases between. CDR3 DNA sequence: TGTGCCACCAGAGGACGGCTATCCTACGAGCAGTACTTC. Its translation is CATRGRLSYEQYF.

This clonotype was counted at least ten times. The chain employs TRBV7-9 and TRBJ1-6, with 7 bases aligning to TRBD1. With V trimmed by 3 bases and J by 10 bases, 6 bases remained unmatched. The CDR3 contains 14 residues. Germline-derived CDR1 and CDR2 are SEHNR and FQNEAQ (reference sequence). This CDR3 reads CASSFNRGSSPLHF. The CDR3 bases are TGTGCCAGCAGCTTTAACAGGGGAAGCTCACCCCTCCACTTT.

This clonotype occurred many times. An end of the junction does not agree with germline; a read error may underlie this. The chain combines TRBV20-1 with TRBJ1-1; 7 bases map to TRBD1. Germline values: CDR1 DFQATT, CDR2 SNEGSKA (reference sequence). The CDR3 is 11 residues long. The CDR3 DNA sequence: TGCAGTGCTGTCCCGACAGGGAGTGTCCTCTTT. It encodes CSAVPTGSVLF.

The table lists this clonotype with many counts. This chain links TRBV6-5 with TRBJ1-3, with a tentative D call TRBD1 (5 bases). This CDR3 is built from 15 residues. Per the germline V gene, CDR1 is MNHEY and CDR2 is SVGAGI. The V gene lost 0 bases and the J gene lost 0 bases, with 6 bases spanning the gap. The CDR3 DNA is TGTGCCAGCAGTTACTCGAGGGGCTCTGGAAACACCATATATTTT. Protein sequence: CASSYSRGSGNTIYF.

The table lists this clonotype with many counts. CDR3 nucleotide sequence: TGCAGTGCTAAACTTCTAGCGGGAGCTTTAGGGGAGACCCAGTACTTC. Its translation: CSAKLLAGALGETQYF. V is TRBV20-1 and J is TRBJ2-5, with 10 nucleotides matching TRBD2. The V gene end was trimmed by 4 bases and the J gene end by 5 bases; junction bases not matched to a gene: 13. Germline values: CDR1 DFQATT, CDR2 SNEGSKA (reference sequence). The CDR3 runs to 16 residues.

This clonotype was counted ten times or more. CDR3 sequence: CASSSGTSLINEQFF. The CDR3 nucleotides are TGTGCCAGCAGCTCCGGGACTAGCCTTATCAATGAGCAGTTCTTC. The gene calls are TRBV7-6 and TRBJ2-1; TRBD2 matches 9 bases. The CDR3 is 15 amino acids. Germline assignment: CDR1 SGHVS and CDR2 FNYEAQ. V trimming: 4 bases; J trimming: 6 bases; junction bases outside the gene matches: 7.

V gene TRBV7-7 combines with J gene TRBJ2-1, with 8 nucleotides matching TRBD2. Unmatched junction bases numbered 7, after V lost 1 base and J lost 5 bases. CDR1 SSHAT and CDR2 FNYEAQ come from the germline V gene (reference sequence). This CDR3 is built from 16 residues. The CDR3 region has the DNA TGTGCCAGCAGCTTAGGCGGGAGGCCCCCCGACAATGAGCAGTTCTTC. Translation gives CASSLGGRPPDNEQFF.

This clonotype is medium-sized by share. The J gene is TRBJ1-5, the V gene TRBV10-3; tentatively, D is TRBD1 (6 bases). Germline values: CDR1 ENHRY, CDR2 SYGVKD. CDR3 size: 15 residues. Trimming pared 2 bases from V and 6 bases from J, leaving 14 bases between. The CDR3 spells CAISEEGVASQPQHF. In DNA, the CDR3 is TGTGCCATCAGTGAGGAGGGGGTTGCGAGTCAGCCCCAGCATTTT.

This clonotype was observed many times. The chain joins TRBV6-6 to TRBJ2-7; D unclear. The germline V gene encodes CDR1 MNHNY and CDR2 SVGAGI (reference sequence). Deletions cut 2 bases from V and 8 bases from J, with 7 bases between. The length of the CDR3 is 11 residues. CDR3 in DNA: TGTGCCAGCAGTTACAGTCAGAAGCAGTACTTC. Its translation: CASSYSQKQYF.

V is TRBV11-2 and J is TRBJ2-1; unclear D gene. The CDR3 runs 12 residues. CDR1 SGHAT and CDR2 FQNNGV come from the germline V gene. V was trimmed by 3 bases and J by 6 bases, leaving 6 bases between them. DNA for the CDR3: TGTGCCAGCAGCTTTGGCCTCAATGAGCAGTTCTTC. Translation gives CASSFGLNEQFF.

Comment on this clonotype: This may come from a read error, since a much larger clone is one base off. J is TRBJ2-5 and V is TRBV12-3 or TRBV12-4; 10 nucleotides agree with TRBD2. CDR3 length equals 16 residues. The CDR3 here is CASGLASSGSGETQYF. As DNA, the CDR3 is TGTGCCAGCGGTTTAGCGTCTAGCGGGAGTGGGGAGACCCAGTACTTC.

This clonotype was seen more than once but under ten times. The gene calls are TRBV5-1 and TRBJ1-1, with no clear D. The germline CDR1 and CDR2 sequences are SGHRS and YFSETQ. The length of the CDR3 is 14 residues. V was cut by 1 base and J by 2 bases, with 9 bases left in between. This CDR3 is CASSLQSSNTEAFF. The CDR3 nucleotides are TGCGCCAGCAGCTTGCAGTCATCCAACACTGAAGCTTTCTTT.

This clonotype was seen many times. CDR3 sequence: CASSLEESAYGYTF. In DNA form, the CDR3 reads TGTGCCAGCAGCTTGGAGGAAAGTGCCTATGGCTACACCTTC. This chain connects TRBV7-9 to TRBJ1-2; D remains unclear. Trimming left V 3 bases short and J 4 bases short, with 12 bases between. The CDR3 is made up of 14 amino acids. Germline V gene data show CDR1 as SEHNR and CDR2 as FQNEAQ (reference sequence).

This sequence joins TRBV7-9 and TRBJ1-5; a possible D gene is TRBD1 (5 bases). V shed 2 bases and J shed 11 bases, with 13 bases lying between them. This CDR3 spans 13 amino acids. Germline lookup yields CDR1 SEHNR and CDR2 FQNEAQ (reference sequence). This chain's CDR3 is CASSLRGPRAQHF. In DNA form, the CDR3 reads TGTGCCAGCAGCTTAAGGGGTCCCAGGGCCCAGCATTTT.

A few counts support this clonotype. The V gene is TRBV20-1, the J gene TRBJ2-1; 10 bases map to TRBD2. Germline trimming cut 8 bases from V and 4 bases from J; bases unmatched to any gene: 11. This CDR3 has 15 residues. Germline V CDR1 and CDR2: DFQATT, SNEGSKA (reference sequence). The chain's CDR3 is CSTRYKAGGYNEQFF. In DNA, the CDR3 is TGCAGTACAAGATATAAAGCGGGAGGGTACAATGAGCAGTTCTTC.